This TCR beta chain stems from a study of T cells in Graves' hyperthyroidism and ophthalmopathy. Study in general: Peripheral blood was secured at the point of initial diagnosis, before any treatment.

The CDR3 runs to 11 residues. Looked up from germline, CDR1 is SNHLY and CDR2 is FYNNEI. Trimming removed 3 bases at V and 10 bases at J, with 9 bases between. From RNA transcripts, TCR beta CDR3 regions were amplified. The HTBI primer set was used in a first-round RT-PCR of the TCR CDR3. TCRdb passed the multiplex PCR reads through MiXCR, listing each CDR3 protein once. In the table there are roughly 100,000 distinct CDR3 sequences, approximately 50% of which are singletons. In this sample, this clonotype turned up many times. Its antigen is not known. The study, taken as a whole, reports: Among thyroid clonotypes expanded above 0.001, most also appeared in blood.

The chain links TRBV2 to TRBJ1-1; no reliable D call. Sequencing was done on a sample of blood. This sequence was found in a man aged 40-55 years with Graves' hyperthyroidism. The CDR3 sequence is CASSDRPGAFF. In DNA form, the CDR3 reads TGTGCCAGCAGTGACAGGCCGGGAGCTTTCTTT.